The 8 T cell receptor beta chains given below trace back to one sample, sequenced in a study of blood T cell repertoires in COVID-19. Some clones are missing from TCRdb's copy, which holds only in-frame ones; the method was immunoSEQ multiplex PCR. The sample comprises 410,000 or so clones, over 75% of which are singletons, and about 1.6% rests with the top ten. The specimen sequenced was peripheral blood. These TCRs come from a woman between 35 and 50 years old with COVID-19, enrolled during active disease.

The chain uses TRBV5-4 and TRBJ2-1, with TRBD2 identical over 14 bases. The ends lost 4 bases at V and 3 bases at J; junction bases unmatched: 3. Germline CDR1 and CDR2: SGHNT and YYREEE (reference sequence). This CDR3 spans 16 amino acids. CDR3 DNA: TGTGCCAGCAGCATGGGACTAGCGGGAGTCTACAATGAGCAGTTCTTC. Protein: CASSMGLAGVYNEQFF.

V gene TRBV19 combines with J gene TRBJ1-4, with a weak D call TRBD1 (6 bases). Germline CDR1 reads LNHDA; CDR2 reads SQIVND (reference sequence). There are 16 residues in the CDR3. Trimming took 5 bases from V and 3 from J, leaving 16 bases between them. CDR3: CASSAKTGYSNEKLFF. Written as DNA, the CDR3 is TGTGCCAGTAGTGCAAAGACAGGTTACTCTAATGAAAAACTGTTTTTT.

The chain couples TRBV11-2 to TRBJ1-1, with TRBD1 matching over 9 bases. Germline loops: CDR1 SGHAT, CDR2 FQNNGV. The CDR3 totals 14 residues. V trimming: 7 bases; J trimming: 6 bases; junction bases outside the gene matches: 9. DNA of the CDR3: TGTGCCAGCACCAAAGGGACAGGGTCCCCTGAAGCTTTCTTT. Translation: CASTKGTGSPEAFF.

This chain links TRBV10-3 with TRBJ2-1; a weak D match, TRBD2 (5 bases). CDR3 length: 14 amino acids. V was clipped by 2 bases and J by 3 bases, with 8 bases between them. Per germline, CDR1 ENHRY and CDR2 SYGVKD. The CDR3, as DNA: TGTGCCATCAGTGAGCGGGGAGACTACAATGAGCAGTTCTTC. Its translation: CAISERGDYNEQFF.

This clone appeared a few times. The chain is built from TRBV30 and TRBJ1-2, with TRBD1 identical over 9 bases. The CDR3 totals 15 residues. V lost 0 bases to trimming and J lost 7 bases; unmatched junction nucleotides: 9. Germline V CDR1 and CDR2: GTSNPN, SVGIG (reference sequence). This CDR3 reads CAWSVQGARGTGYTF. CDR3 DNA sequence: TGTGCCTGGAGTGTACAGGGGGCGCGGGGCACTGGCTACACCTTC.

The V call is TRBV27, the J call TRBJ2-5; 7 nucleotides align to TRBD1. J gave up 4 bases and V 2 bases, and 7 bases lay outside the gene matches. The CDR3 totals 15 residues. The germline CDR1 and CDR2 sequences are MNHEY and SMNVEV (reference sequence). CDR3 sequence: CASSLIGGAGETQYF. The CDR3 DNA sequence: TGTGCCAGCAGTTTAATAGGGGGCGCGGGAGAGACCCAGTACTTC.

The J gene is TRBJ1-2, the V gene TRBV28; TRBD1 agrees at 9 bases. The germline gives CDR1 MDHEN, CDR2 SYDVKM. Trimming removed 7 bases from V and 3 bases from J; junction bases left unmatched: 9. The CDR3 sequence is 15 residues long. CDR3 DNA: TGTGCCAGCACCTCAAACAGGGGGCTTCACTATGGCTACACCTTC. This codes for CASTSNRGLHYGYTF.

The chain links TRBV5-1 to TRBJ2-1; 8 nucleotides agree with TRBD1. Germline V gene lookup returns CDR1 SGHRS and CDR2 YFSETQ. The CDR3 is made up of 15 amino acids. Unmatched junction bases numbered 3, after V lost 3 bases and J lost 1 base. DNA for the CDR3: TGCGCCAGCAGCTCCCAGGGGGCGTCCTACAATGAGCAGTTCTTC. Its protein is CASSSQGASYNEQFF.